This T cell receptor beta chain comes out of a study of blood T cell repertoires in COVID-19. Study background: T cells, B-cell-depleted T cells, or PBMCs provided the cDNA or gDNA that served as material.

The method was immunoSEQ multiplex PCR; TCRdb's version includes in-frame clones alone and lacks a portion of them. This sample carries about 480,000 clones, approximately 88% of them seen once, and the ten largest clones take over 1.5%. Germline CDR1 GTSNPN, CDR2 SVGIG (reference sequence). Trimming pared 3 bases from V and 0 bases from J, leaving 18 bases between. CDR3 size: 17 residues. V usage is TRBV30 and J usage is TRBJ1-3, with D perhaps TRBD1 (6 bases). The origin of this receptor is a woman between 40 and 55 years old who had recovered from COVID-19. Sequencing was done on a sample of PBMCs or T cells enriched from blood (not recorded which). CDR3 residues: CAWSPIYAGDSGNTIYF. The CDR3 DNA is TGTGCCTGGAGCCCCATTTATGCAGGGGACTCTGGAAACACCATATATTTT. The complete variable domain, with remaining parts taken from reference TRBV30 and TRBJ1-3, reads SQTIHQWPATLVQPVGSPLSLECTVEGTSNPNLYWYRQAAGRGLQLLFYSVGIGQISSEVPQNLSASRPQDRQFILSSKKLLLSDSGFYLCAWSPIYAGDSGNTIYFGEGSWLTVV.